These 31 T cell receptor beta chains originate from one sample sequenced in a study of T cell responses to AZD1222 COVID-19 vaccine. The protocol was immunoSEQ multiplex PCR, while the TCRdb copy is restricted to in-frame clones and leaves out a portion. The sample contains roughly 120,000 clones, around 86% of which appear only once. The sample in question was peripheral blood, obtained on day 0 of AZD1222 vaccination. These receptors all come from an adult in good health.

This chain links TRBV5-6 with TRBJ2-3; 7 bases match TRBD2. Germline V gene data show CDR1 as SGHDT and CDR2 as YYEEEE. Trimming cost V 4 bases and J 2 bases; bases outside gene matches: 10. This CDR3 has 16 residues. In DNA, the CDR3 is TGTGCCAGCAGCATATTAACGGGGGGAACCACAGATACGCAGTATTTT. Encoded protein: CASSILTGGTTDTQYF.

In nucleotides, the CDR3 is TGTGCCATCAGTGAAGTAGGGTTAAACTCTGGAAACACCATATATTTT. Protein product: CAISEVGLNSGNTIYF. The J gene is TRBJ1-3, the V gene TRBV10-3; D not resolved. Germline CDR1 is ENHRY and CDR2 is SYGVKD. V lost 3 bases, J lost 0 bases, and 12 bases lay in between. The length of the CDR3 is 16 residues.

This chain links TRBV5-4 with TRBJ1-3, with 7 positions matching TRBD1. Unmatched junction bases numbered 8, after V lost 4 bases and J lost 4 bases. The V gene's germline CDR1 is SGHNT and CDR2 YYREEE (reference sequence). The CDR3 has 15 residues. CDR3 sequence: CASSVKDREGNTIYF. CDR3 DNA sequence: TGTGCCAGCAGCGTGAAAGACAGGGAAGGAAACACCATATATTTT.

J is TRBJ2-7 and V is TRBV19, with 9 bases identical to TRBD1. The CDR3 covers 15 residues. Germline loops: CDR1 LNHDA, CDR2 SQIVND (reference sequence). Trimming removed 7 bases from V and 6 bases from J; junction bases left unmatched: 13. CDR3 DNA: TGTGCCAGTACTCCTACAGGGGGCGGCCGGCTCGAGCAGTACTTC. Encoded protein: CASTPTGGGRLEQYF.

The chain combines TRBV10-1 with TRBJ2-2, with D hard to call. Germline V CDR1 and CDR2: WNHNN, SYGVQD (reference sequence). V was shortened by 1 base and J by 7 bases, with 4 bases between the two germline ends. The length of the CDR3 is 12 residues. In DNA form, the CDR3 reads TGCGCCAGCAGTGAGTACAGCGGGGAGCTGTTTTTT. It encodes CASSEYSGELFF.

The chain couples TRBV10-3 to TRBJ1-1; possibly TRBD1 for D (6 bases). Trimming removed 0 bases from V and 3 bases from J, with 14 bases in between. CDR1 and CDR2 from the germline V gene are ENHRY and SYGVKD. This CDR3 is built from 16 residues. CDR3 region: CAISESGTGWDTEAFF. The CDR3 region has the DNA TGTGCCATCAGTGAGTCGGGCACAGGGTGGGACACTGAAGCTTTCTTT.

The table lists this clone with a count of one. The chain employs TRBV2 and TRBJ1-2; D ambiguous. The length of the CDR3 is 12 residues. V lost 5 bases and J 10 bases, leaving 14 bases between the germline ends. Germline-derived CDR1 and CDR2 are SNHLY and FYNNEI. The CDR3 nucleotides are TGTGCCAGCAGTCCGATCCGACAATACTACACCTTC. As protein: CASSPIRQYYTF.

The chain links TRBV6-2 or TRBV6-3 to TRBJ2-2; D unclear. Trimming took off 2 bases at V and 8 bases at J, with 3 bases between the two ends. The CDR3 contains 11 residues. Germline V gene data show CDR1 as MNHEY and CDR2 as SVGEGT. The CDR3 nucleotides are TGTGCCAGCAGTTACGATGGGGAGCTGTTTTTT. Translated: CASSYDGELFF.

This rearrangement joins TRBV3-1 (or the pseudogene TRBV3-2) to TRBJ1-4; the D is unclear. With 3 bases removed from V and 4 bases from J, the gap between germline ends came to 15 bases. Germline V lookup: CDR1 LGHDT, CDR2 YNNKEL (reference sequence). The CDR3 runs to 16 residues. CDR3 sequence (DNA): TGTGCCAGCAGCCATCCATATGGGTTGGATAATGAAAAACTGTTTTTT. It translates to CASSHPYGLDNEKLFF.

The DNA for the CDR3 is TGTGCCAGCAGCTTAATGGACAGGGAGTTGGGCTACACCTTC. Protein product: CASSLMDRELGYTF. V gene TRBV5-6 combines with J gene TRBJ1-2, with 8 bases matching TRBD1. The CDR3 contains 14 residues. Germline V gene data show CDR1 as SGHDT and CDR2 as YYEEEE. V trimming: 2 bases; J trimming: 8 bases; junction bases outside the gene matches: 8.

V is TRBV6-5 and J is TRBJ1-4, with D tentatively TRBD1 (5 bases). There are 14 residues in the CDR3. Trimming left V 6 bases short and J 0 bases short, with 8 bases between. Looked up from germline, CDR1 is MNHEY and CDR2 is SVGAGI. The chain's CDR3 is CASRLTATNEKLFF. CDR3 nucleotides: TGTGCCAGCAGGCTGACAGCAACTAATGAAAAACTGTTTTTT.

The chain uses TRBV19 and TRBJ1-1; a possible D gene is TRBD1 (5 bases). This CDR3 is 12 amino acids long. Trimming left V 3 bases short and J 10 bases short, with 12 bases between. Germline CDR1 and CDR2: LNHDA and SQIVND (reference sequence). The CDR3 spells CASSMQGPTAFF. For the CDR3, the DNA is TGTGCCAGTAGTATGCAGGGCCCTACAGCTTTCTTT.

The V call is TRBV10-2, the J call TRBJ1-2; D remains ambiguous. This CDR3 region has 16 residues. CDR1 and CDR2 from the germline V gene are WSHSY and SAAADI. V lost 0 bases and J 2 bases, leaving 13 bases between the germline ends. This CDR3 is CASSESKVSANYGYTF. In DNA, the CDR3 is TGCGCCAGCAGTGAGTCGAAAGTTTCAGCAAACTATGGCTACACCTTC.

In DNA, the CDR3 is TGTGCTAGTGGTTTCTCGACGGTAGGAAGCAATCAGCCCCAGCATTTT. Encoded protein: CASGFSTVGSNQPQHF. The chain carries TRBV12-5 and TRBJ1-5, with D uncertain. Germline assignment: CDR1 LGHNT and CDR2 FRNRAP. There are 16 residues in the CDR3. V dropped 3 bases and J dropped 1 base, with 13 bases sitting between them.

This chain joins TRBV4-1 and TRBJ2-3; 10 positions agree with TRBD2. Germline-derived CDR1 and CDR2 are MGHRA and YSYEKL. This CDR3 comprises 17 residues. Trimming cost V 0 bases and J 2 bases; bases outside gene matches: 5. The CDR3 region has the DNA TGCGCCAGCAGCCAAGATAGAGCGGGGGGGCTCACAGATACGCAGTATTTT. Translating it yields CASSQDRAGGLTDTQYF.

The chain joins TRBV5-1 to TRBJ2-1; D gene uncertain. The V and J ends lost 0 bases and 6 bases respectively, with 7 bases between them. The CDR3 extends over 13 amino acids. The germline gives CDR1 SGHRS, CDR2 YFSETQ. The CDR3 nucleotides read TGCGCCAGCAGCTTGGGGGAAAGCAATGAGCAGTTCTTC. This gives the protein CASSLGESNEQFF.

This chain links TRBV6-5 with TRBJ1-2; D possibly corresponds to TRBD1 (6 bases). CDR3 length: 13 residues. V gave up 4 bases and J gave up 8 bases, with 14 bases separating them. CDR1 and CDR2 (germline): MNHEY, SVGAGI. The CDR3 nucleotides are TGTGCCAGCAGTTTACACAGGGCATGGGGCTACACCTTC. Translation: CASSLHRAWGYTF.

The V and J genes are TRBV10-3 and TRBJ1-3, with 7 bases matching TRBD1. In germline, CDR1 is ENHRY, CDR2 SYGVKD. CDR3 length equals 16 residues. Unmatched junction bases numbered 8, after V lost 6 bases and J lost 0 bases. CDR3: CAIRGTVSLSGNTIYF. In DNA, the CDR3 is TGTGCCATCAGGGGGACAGTTTCTCTCTCTGGAAACACCATATATTTT.

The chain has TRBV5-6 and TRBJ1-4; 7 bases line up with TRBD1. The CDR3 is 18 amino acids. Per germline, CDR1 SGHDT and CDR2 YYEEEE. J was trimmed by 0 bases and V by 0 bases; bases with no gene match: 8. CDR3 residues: CASSLAGQQYATNEKLFF. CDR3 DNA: TGTGCCAGCAGCTTGGCGGGACAGCAATATGCAACTAATGAAAAACTGTTTTTT. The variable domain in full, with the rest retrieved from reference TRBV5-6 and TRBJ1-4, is DAGVTQSPTHLIKTRGQQVTLRCSPKSGHDTVSWYQQALGQGPQFIFQYYEEEERQRGNFPDRFSGHQFPNYSSELNVNALLLGDSALYLCASSLAGQQYATNEKLFFGSGTQLSVL.

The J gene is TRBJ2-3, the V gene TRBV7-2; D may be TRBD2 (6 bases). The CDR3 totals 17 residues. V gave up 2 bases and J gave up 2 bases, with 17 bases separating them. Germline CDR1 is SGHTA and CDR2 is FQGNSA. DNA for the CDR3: TGTGCCAGCAGCTTAAGTCGGTGGGGGGATCACACAGATACGCAGTATTTT. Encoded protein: CASSLSRWGDHTDTQYF.

The CDR3 nucleotides read TGTGCCAGCAGCTTACTAGGGCTACCTTTCAATGAGCAGTTCTTC. Its translation is CASSLLGLPFNEQFF. The chain links TRBV7-2 to TRBJ2-1, with D unclear. The CDR3 is made up of 15 amino acids. V shed 2 bases and J shed 6 bases, with 14 bases lying between them. Germline assignment: CDR1 SGHTA and CDR2 FQGNSA.

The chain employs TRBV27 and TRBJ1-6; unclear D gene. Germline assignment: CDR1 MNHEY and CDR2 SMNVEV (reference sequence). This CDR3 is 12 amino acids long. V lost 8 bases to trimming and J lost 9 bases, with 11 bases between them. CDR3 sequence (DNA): TGTGCCAGCCGTCTGGGAGGTTCACCCCTCCACTTT. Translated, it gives CASRLGGSPLHF.

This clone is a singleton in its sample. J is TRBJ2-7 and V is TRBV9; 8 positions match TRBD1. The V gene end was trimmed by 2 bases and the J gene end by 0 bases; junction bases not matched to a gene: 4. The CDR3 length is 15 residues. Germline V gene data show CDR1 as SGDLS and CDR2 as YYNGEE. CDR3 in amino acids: CASSVTDRASYEQYF. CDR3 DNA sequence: TGTGCCAGCAGCGTGACGGACAGGGCCTCCTACGAGCAGTACTTC.

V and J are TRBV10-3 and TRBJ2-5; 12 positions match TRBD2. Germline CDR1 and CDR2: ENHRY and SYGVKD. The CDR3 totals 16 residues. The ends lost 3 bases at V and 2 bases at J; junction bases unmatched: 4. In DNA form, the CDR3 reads TGTGCCATCAGTGAAACTAGCGGGGGGTTACAAGAGACCCAGTACTTC. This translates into CAISETSGGLQETQYF.

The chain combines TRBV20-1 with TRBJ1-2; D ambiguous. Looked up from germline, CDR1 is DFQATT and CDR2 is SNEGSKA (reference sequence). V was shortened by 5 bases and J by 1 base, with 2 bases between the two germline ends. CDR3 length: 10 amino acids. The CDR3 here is CSADNYGYTF. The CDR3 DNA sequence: TGCAGTGCTGATAACTATGGCTACACCTTC.

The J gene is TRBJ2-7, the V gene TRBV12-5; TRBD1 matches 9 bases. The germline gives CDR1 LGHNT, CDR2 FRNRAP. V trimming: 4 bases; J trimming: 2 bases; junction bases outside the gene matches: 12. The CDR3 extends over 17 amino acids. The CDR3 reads CASGYDRGTTITYEQYF. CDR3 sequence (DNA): TGTGCTAGTGGTTACGACAGGGGGACCACCATTACCTACGAGCAGTACTTC.

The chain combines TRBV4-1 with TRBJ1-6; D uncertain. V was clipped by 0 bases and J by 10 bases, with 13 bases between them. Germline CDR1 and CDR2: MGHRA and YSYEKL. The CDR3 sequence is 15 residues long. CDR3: CASSQEWGLESPLHF. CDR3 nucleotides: TGCGCCAGCAGCCAAGAGTGGGGTTTGGAATCACCCCTCCACTTT.

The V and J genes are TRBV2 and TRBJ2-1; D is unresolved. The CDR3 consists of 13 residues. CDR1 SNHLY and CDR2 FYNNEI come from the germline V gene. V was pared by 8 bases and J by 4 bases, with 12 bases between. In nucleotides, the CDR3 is TGTGCCAGCGGATCGGGTTTATACAATGAGCAGTTCTTC. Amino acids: CASGSGLYNEQFF.

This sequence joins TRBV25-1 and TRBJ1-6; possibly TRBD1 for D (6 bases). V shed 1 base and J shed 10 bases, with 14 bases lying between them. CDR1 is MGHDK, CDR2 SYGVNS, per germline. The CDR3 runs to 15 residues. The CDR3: CASSESAGEGSPLHF. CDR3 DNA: TGTGCCAGCAGTGAATCGGCAGGGGAAGGGTCACCCCTCCACTTT.

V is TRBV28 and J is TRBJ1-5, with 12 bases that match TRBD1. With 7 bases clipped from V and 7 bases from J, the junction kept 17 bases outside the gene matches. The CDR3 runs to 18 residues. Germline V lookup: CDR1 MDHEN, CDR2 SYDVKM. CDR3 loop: CASISGTGGFRGVQPQHF. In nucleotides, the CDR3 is TGTGCCAGCATATCCGGGACAGGGGGCTTTCGGGGAGTCCAGCCCCAGCATTTT.

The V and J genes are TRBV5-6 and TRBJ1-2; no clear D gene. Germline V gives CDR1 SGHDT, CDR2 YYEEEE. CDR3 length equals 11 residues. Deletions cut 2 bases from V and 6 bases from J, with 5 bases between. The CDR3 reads CASSFLDGYTF. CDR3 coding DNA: TGTGCCAGCAGCTTCCTTGATGGCTACACCTTC.